This TCR beta chain was retrieved from a study of early T cells in non-severe SARS-CoV-2 infection. Background on the study: With bulk RNA from unsorted whole blood as input, sequencing yielded unpaired chains.

Individual cDNA molecules were tagged with unique molecular identifiers. TCRdb re-derived calls from the 5' RACE reads in MiXCR, one entry per CDR3 protein. The repertoire includes over 75,000 distinct CDR3 sequences, about 15% of them detected once, and 5.5% sits in the top ten. This clonotype has only a few counts. Germline V CDR1 and CDR2: SGHAT, FQNNGV. CDR3 length: 13 amino acids. The ends were cut back, 1 base at V and 11 bases at J, with 14 bases in the middle. The chain joins TRBV11-2 to TRBJ1-1, with D perhaps TRBD1 (5 bases). Sequencing was carried out using whole blood. This clonotype originated in an adult who was a healthcare worker with PCR-confirmed SARS-CoV-2 infection or an uninfected control (not recorded which). CDR3 coding DNA: TGTGCCAGCAGCTTAGTCCGATGGACACGGGCTTTCTTT. The encoded protein is CASSLVRWTRAFF. The entire variable domain, with the rest obtained from reference TRBV11-2 and TRBJ1-1, is as follows: EAGVAQSPRYKIIEKRQSVAFWCNPISGHATLYWYQQILGQGPKLLIQFQNNGVVDDSQLPKDRFSAERLKGVDSTLKIQPAKLEDSAVYLCASSLVRWTRAFFGQGTRLTVV.